Following are 23 T cell receptor beta chains from one sample sequenced in a study of T-cell memory formation after mild COVID-19. MiXCR, run by TCRdb on the 5' RACE reads, gives a single entry per CDR3 protein. The top ten hold roughly 3.6% of the sample, which has 200,000 to 250,000 distinct CDR3 sequences, over 15% seen once. The sample consisted of PBMCs or a T cell subset sorted from them (not recorded which). Receptors were obtained from a man between 18 and 35 years old who had mild COVID-19 (a few samples of this study predate the infection). Cell type and time point are not known.

The rearrangement joins TRBV18 to TRBJ2-6, with D possibly being TRBD1 (6 bases). This CDR3 contains 18 residues. The germline V gene has CDR1 KGHSH and CDR2 LQKENI. Deletions cut 5 bases from V and 0 bases from J, with 17 bases between. The CDR3 is CASSSRQATSSGANVLTF. In DNA, the CDR3 is TGTGCCAGCTCATCTAGACAGGCCACGAGCTCTGGGGCCAACGTCCTGACTTTC.

This clonotype was picked up a small number of times. The chain is built from TRBV12-3 or TRBV12-4 and TRBJ2-1; TRBD2 aligns across 8 bases. The trim removed 1 base at V and 8 bases at J, leaving 7 bases unmatched. CDR3 size: 15 residues. DNA for the CDR3: TGTGCCAGCAGTTTAGGCGGGACTAGTATGGATGAGCAGTTCTTC. This translates into CASSLGGTSMDEQFF.

This clonotype came up a few times. The rearrangement uses TRBV7-2 and TRBJ2-3; D is unresolved. CDR3 length: 13 residues. The germline CDR1 and CDR2 sequences are SGHTA and FQGNSA. V was shortened by 6 bases and J by 0 bases, with 7 bases between the two germline ends. Here the CDR3 reads CASRIVSTDTQYF. CDR3 in DNA: TGTGCCAGCAGAATCGTTAGCACAGATACGCAGTATTTT.

The chain couples TRBV4-3 to TRBJ1-6, with a weak D call TRBD1 (5 bases). CDR1 LGHNA and CDR2 YSLEER come from the germline V gene. Trimming removed 6 bases at V and 0 bases at J, with 9 bases between. This CDR3 has 15 amino acids. CDR3 loop: CASRQESSYNSPLHF. The CDR3 DNA follows: TGCGCCAGCAGACAGGAGAGCTCCTATAATTCACCCCTCCACTTT.

This clonotype was counted between two and nine times. The rearrangement joins TRBV5-1 to TRBJ1-1; possibly TRBD1 for D (5 bases). The CDR3 totals 14 residues. Germline V gives CDR1 SGHRS, CDR2 YFSETQ. Trimming pared 1 base from V and 3 bases from J, leaving 10 bases between. The CDR3 region is CASSLRDSHTEAFF. CDR3 coding DNA: TGCGCCAGCAGCTTGAGGGACTCCCACACTGAAGCTTTCTTT.

The gene calls are TRBV7-3 and TRBJ2-1, with unresolved D. The CDR3 contains 15 residues. CDR1 is SGHTA and CDR2 is FQGTGA in the germline V gene. Trimming stripped 0 bases from V and 7 bases from J, with 13 bases between. The CDR3 loop is CASSLTSTTENEQFF. CDR3 DNA sequence: TGTGCCAGCAGCTTAACCTCGACGACGGAAAATGAGCAGTTCTTC.

J is TRBJ1-1 and V is TRBV6-5; TRBD1 is a possible D gene (5 bases). Germline-derived CDR1 and CDR2 are MNHEY and SVGAGI. The V end was cut by 6 bases, the J end by 7 bases, with 12 bases between. The CDR3 has 12 amino acids. In nucleotides, the CDR3 is TGTGCCAGCAGGCAGGGAATGAGTGAAGCTTTCTTT. This gives the protein CASRQGMSEAFF.

This clonotype occurred once. V and J are TRBV5-1 and TRBJ2-3; D remains unclear. Germline V gene lookup returns CDR1 SGHRS and CDR2 YFSETQ. Trimming removed 6 bases at V and 5 bases at J, with 13 bases between. The CDR3 length is 13 residues. CDR3 sequence (DNA): TGCGCCAGCACTGGCGGTGAGGAAGATACGCAGTATTTT. Translating it yields CASTGGEEDTQYF.

CDR3 protein: CASRQQGWEETQYF. The CDR3 DNA reads TGTGCCAGCAGACAACAGGGGTGGGAAGAGACCCAGTACTTC. This sequence joins TRBV3-1 and TRBJ2-5, with TRBD1 matching over 7 bases. This CDR3 is 14 amino acids long. Germline V gene sequence: CDR1 LGHDT, CDR2 YNNKEL (reference sequence). The trim removed 6 bases at V and 3 bases at J, leaving 7 bases unmatched.

This chain links TRBV25-1 with TRBJ2-3; TRBD1 is a possible D gene (6 bases). Between the trimmed V and J ends, which lost 8 bases and 6 bases, there was a span of 18 bases. Per the germline V gene, CDR1 is MGHDK and CDR2 is SYGVNS. There are 14 residues in the CDR3. CDR3 in amino acids: CASSWATQGDTQYF. In nucleotides, the CDR3 is TGTGCCAGCTCATGGGCAACCCAGGGGGATACGCAGTATTTT. The full variable domain, completed using reference TRBV25-1 and TRBJ2-3, is EADIYQTPRYLVIGTGKKITLECSQTMGHDKMYWYQQDPGMELHLIHYSYGVNSTEKGDLSSESTVSRIRTEHFPLTLESARPSHTSQYLCASSWATQGDTQYFGPGTRLTVL.

This sequence joins TRBV12-3 or TRBV12-4 and TRBJ2-1; 11 nucleotides agree with TRBD1. The junction had 8 bases not matched to a gene; V was cut back by 6 bases and J by 7 bases. This CDR3 comprises 15 residues. As DNA, the CDR3 is TGTGCCAGCAGGGGGCCGGGACAGGGGGGGAATGAGCAGTTCTTC. It translates to CASRGPGQGGNEQFF.

The chain has TRBV6-6 and TRBJ1-1; D ambiguous. The CDR3 contains 12 residues. CDR1 and CDR2 from the germline V gene are MNHNY and SVGAGI (reference sequence). V lost 6 bases and J 6 bases, leaving 11 bases between the germline ends. CDR3 sequence (DNA): TGTGCCAGCAGATGGAGTGGCCCTGAAGCTTTCTTT. This gives the protein CASRWSGPEAFF.

This chain uses TRBV5-1 with TRBJ1-6; TRBD1 is a possible D gene (5 bases). The germline gives CDR1 SGHRS, CDR2 YFSETQ. The CDR3 is made up of 14 amino acids. Trimming took off 4 bases at V and 10 bases at J, with 15 bases between the two ends. The CDR3 region has the DNA TGCGCCAGCAGCCCGTCAGGGTTTGAATCACCCCTCCACTTT. It yields the protein CASSPSGFESPLHF. Together with reference TRBV5-1 and TRBJ1-6, the CDR3 gives the full variable domain: KAGVTQTPRYLIKTRGQQVTLSCSPISGHRSVSWYQQTPGQGLQFLFEYFSETQRNKGNFPGRFSGRQFSNSRSEMNVSTLELGDSALYLCASSPSGFESPLHFGNGTRLTVT.

This clonotype occurred a few times. V and J are TRBV6-5 and TRBJ1-4; D call uncertain. V was clipped by 5 bases and J by 0 bases, with 7 bases between them. The CDR3 covers 14 residues. From germline, CDR1 is MNHEY and CDR2 SVGAGI. The CDR3 loop is CASSPSATNEKLFF. In DNA, the CDR3 is TGTGCCAGCAGTCCCTCAGCAACTAATGAAAAACTGTTTTTT.

The rearrangement uses TRBV3-1 and TRBJ2-1; D is possibly TRBD2 (5 bases). Germline V gene lookup returns CDR1 LGHDT and CDR2 YNNKEL (reference sequence). CDR3 length equals 15 residues. V was shortened by 1 base and J by 1 base, with 8 bases between the two germline ends. Written as DNA, the CDR3 is TGTGCCAGCAGCCAAGCACTAGTTTCCTACAATGAGCAGTTCTTC. Residues: CASSQALVSYNEQFF.

The gene calls are TRBV24-1 and TRBJ2-5; 9 nucleotides match TRBD1. Trimming removed 5 bases from V and 5 bases from J; junction bases left unmatched: 5. Germline lookup yields CDR1 KGHDR and CDR2 SFDVKD. The CDR3 totals 14 residues. The CDR3 coding sequence is TGTGCCACCAGTGTTCCGGGGACAGGGGAGACCCAGTACTTC. Protein sequence: CATSVPGTGETQYF.

The rearrangement uses TRBV15 and TRBJ2-1; 10 bases align to TRBD2. The CDR3 is 15 amino acids. V lost 4 bases, J lost 9 bases, and 9 bases stayed unmatched. The germline V gene has CDR1 LNHNV and CDR2 YYDKDF (reference sequence). The CDR3 sequence is CATSTERGGRGEQFF. DNA for the CDR3: TGTGCCACCAGCACCGAGCGGGGGGGCCGAGGTGAGCAGTTCTTC.

This clonotype was counted only a few times. The chain joins TRBV7-2 to TRBJ2-1; the D gene is possibly TRBD2 (5 bases). Germline lookup yields CDR1 SGHTA and CDR2 FQGNSA. Between the trimmed V and J ends, which lost 1 base and 12 bases, there was a span of 13 bases. The CDR3 has 13 residues. The CDR3 DNA is TGTGCCAGCAGCTTAGTTTCGACTGAGGGGCAGTTCTTC. Its protein product is CASSLVSTEGQFF.

This clonotype came up a few times. The CDR3 nucleotides read TGCAGTGGTTCGAAGGCAGGCACTGAAGCTTTCTTT. Protein sequence: CSGSKAGTEAFF. The genes are TRBV20-1 and TRBJ1-1; D remains unclear. The germline V and J ends were trimmed by 7 bases and 4 bases, with 13 bases remaining between them. In germline, CDR1 is DFQATT, CDR2 SNEGSKA (reference sequence). CDR3 size: 12 residues.

The gene calls are TRBV7-9 and TRBJ1-5; D uncertain. Germline V lookup: CDR1 SEHNR, CDR2 FQNEAQ (reference sequence). The length of the CDR3 is 15 residues. Trimming left V 1 base short and J 3 bases short, with 10 bases between. The CDR3, as DNA: TGTGCCAGCAGCTTAGGGACGGGAATCAATCAGCCCCAGCATTTT. It yields the protein CASSLGTGINQPQHF.

The rearrangement joins TRBV21-1 to TRBJ2-3; the table's TRBD1 call for D was not verified on the DNA. TRBV21-1 is annotated as a pseudogene. The CDR3 runs to 15 residues. Written as DNA, the CDR3 is TGTGCCAGCCCTCGAGGGACAGGGTGCACAGATACGCAGTATTTT. Translation: CASPRGTGCTDTQYF.

This chain joins TRBV12-3 or TRBV12-4 and TRBJ2-2, with D tentatively TRBD2 (5 bases). Trimming left V 8 bases short and J 6 bases short, with 19 bases between. This CDR3 spans 15 amino acids. The CDR3 DNA sequence: TGTGCCAGCGCTAGGAACACGGCGGGTGCCGGGGAGCTGTTTTTT. Amino acid sequence: CASARNTAGAGELFF.

The chain links TRBV29-1 to TRBJ1-2; D might be TRBD1 (5 bases). Trimming took off 8 bases at V and 6 bases at J, with 13 bases between the two ends. The CDR3 sequence is 11 residues long. Germline V gives CDR1 SQVTM, CDR2 ANQGSEA. The CDR3 DNA is TGCAGCACGAATTGGGGGAATGGCTACACCTTC. This sequence encodes CSTNWGNGYTF. Full variable domain (missing parts from reference TRBV29-1 and TRBJ1-2): SAVISQKPSRDICQRGTSLTIQCQVDSQVTMMFWYRQQPGQSLTLIATANQGSEATYESGFVIDKFPISRPNLTFSTLTVSNMSPEDSSIYLCSTNWGNGYTFGSGTRLTVV.